A selection of T cell receptor beta chains follows, all from one sample in a study of regulatory T cells in long-lasting Graves disease. TCRdb re-analysed the multiplex PCR reads in MiXCR, keeping a single row per CDR3 protein. The sample includes some 340,000 distinct CDR3 sequences, 12% seen only once; the top ten take approximately 20%. These data were also filed under a second study, of T cells in Graves' hyperthyroidism and ophthalmopathy.

The source was peripheral blood mononuclear cells (PBMCs), collected at new diagnosis, from a patient treated with antithyroid drugs. These TCRs come from a woman under 30 with Graves disease. CDR3s include the opening cysteine and the closing phenylalanine or tryptophan. Each record gives: V gene, D gene, clone size, J gene, CDR3 protein, CDR3 DNA. A D gene is named only where the DNA matches it firmly. A row's size may be missing; if present it is once, few, many or a size class.

v_call: TRBV7-2
d_call: NA
clone_size: few
j_call: TRBJ1-1
cdr3_aa: CASSNRWDTEAFF
cdr3_nt: TGTGCCAGCAGCAACAGGTGGGACACTGAAGCTTTCTTT

v_call: TRBV12-3/TRBV12-4
d_call: NA
clone_size: many
j_call: TRBJ2-1
cdr3_aa: CASSDTGSSYNEQFF
cdr3_nt: TGTGCCAGCAGTGACACAGGGAGCTCCTACAATGAGCAGTTCTTC

v_call: TRBV28
d_call: TRBD2
clone_size: NA
j_call: TRBJ2-3
cdr3_aa: CASSSGGLTSTDTQYF
cdr3_nt: TGTGCCAGCAGTTCGGGGGGACTGACTAGCACAGATACGCAGTATTTT

v_call: TRBV27
d_call: TRBD1
clone_size: many
j_call: TRBJ2-7
cdr3_aa: CASSPTPGGLLSYEQYF
cdr3_nt: TGTGCCAGCAGTCCGACCCCAGGGGGCCTACTTTCCTACGAGCAGTACTTC

v_call: TRBV28
d_call: NA
clone_size: NA
j_call: TRBJ2-7
cdr3_aa: CASSLPGPYEQYF
cdr3_nt: TGTGCCAGCAGTTTACCGGGCCCCTACGAGCAGTACTTC

v_call: TRBV6-1
d_call: NA
clone_size: many
j_call: TRBJ2-7
cdr3_aa: CASRPGGNYEQYF
cdr3_nt: TGTGCCAGCAGGCCTGGGGGGAACTACGAGCAGTACTTC

v_call: TRBV7-2
d_call: TRBD1
clone_size: many
j_call: TRBJ2-1
cdr3_aa: CASTGQGAVYNEQFF
cdr3_nt: TGTGCCAGCACAGGACAGGGGGCCGTGTACAATGAGCAGTTCTTC

v_call: TRBV4-1
d_call: NA
clone_size: many
j_call: TRBJ2-2
cdr3_aa: CASSQSMGRPLTGELFF
cdr3_nt: TGCGCCAGCAGCCAATCTATGGGACGGCCACTAACCGGGGAGCTGTTTTTT

v_call: TRBV20-1
d_call: NA
clone_size: NA
j_call: TRBJ2-1
cdr3_aa: CSARDPPTSYNEQFF
cdr3_nt: TGCAGTGCTAGGGACCCACCGACCTCCTACAATGAGCAGTTCTTC

v_call: TRBV11-1
d_call: NA
clone_size: many
j_call: TRBJ2-1
cdr3_aa: CASSLTGSPNNEQFF
cdr3_nt: TGTGCCAGCAGCCTCACAGGTAGCCCCAACAATGAGCAGTTCTTC

v_call: TRBV4-3
d_call: TRBD2
clone_size: NA
j_call: TRBJ2-5
cdr3_aa: CASSIRLAGGGETQYF
cdr3_nt: TGCGCCAGCAGCATACGACTAGCGGGAGGGGGTGAGACCCAGTACTTC

v_call: TRBV6-1
d_call: TRBD1
clone_size: many
j_call: TRBJ1-1
cdr3_aa: CASSETGENTEAFF
cdr3_nt: TGTGCCAGCAGTGAAACAGGGGAGAACACTGAAGCTTTCTTT

v_call: TRBV12-3/TRBV12-4
d_call: TRBD1
clone_size: many
j_call: TRBJ1-2
cdr3_aa: CASSYAGTDYGYTF
cdr3_nt: TGTGCCAGCAGTTACGCCGGGACAGACTATGGCTACACCTTC